These 8 T cell receptor beta chains were sequenced from one sample in a study of blood T cells in healthy people across ages. Combining a sample-barcoded 5' primer with a J-beta primer mix, a second PCR ran for roughly 7 to 12 cycles. TCRdb passed the 5' RACE reads through MiXCR, listing each CDR3 protein once. The sample yields 800,000 to 950,000 distinct CDR3 sequences, around 36% seen once. Sequencing was carried out using blood. These receptors were taken from a man aged 18 to 35 in good health.

This chain links TRBV5-1 with TRBJ1-2, with TRBD1 as a possible D gene (6 bases). Germline V CDR1 and CDR2: SGHRS, YFSETQ. Trimming took 0 bases from V and 1 from J, leaving 13 bases between them. The CDR3 runs to 16 residues. The CDR3 sequence: CASSLASGHINYGYTF. CDR3 in DNA: TGCGCCAGCAGCTTGGCCTCGGGACACATTAACTATGGCTACACCTTC.

This clonotype was seen a handful of times. This sequence joins TRBV5-1 and TRBJ2-7, with D uncertain. CDR3 length: 14 residues. Germline CDR1 and CDR2: SGHRS and YFSETQ. The ends were cut back, 3 bases at V and 9 bases at J, with 19 bases in the middle. The CDR3: CASSSNGVLRGQYF. CDR3 DNA sequence: TGCGCCAGCAGCTCAAACGGAGTCCTACGAGGGCAGTACTTC.

This clonotype was recorded many times. The chain joins TRBV10-3 to TRBJ1-1, with D unclear. The CDR3 spans 15 residues. Looked up from germline, CDR1 is ENHRY and CDR2 is SYGVKD. Trimming pared 0 bases from V and 1 base from J, leaving 9 bases between. The chain's CDR3 is CAISESDGPNTEAFF. CDR3 bases: TGTGCCATCAGTGAGTCTGACGGCCCGAACACTGAAGCTTTCTTT.

The chain carries TRBV21-1 and TRBJ2-2; the DNA was not used to check the table's D call, TRBD1. TRBV21-1 is a pseudogene segment. This CDR3 region has 15 residues. CDR3 in amino acids: CASSKYSPGGGELFF. The CDR3, as DNA: TGTGCCAGCAGCAAATACTCCCCCGGGGGCGGGGAGCTGTTTTTT.

The J gene is TRBJ2-1, the V gene TRBV3-1; D unclear. The V end was cut by 1 base, the J end by 3 bases, with 7 bases between. Per germline, CDR1 LGHDT and CDR2 YNNKEL (reference sequence). The CDR3 consists of 14 residues. The CDR3 loop is CASSQVGNYNEQFF. The CDR3 DNA follows: TGTGCCAGCAGCCAAGTCGGCAACTACAATGAGCAGTTCTTC.

The V and J genes are TRBV3-1 and TRBJ2-3, with 10 bases lining up with TRBD2. The CDR3 has 17 amino acids. V trimming: 2 bases; J trimming: 2 bases; junction bases outside the gene matches: 7. CDR1 and CDR2 from the germline V gene are LGHDT and YNNKEL (reference sequence). This CDR3 is CASSQRSGGAATDTQYF. In nucleotides, the CDR3 is TGTGCCAGCAGCCAACGGAGCGGGGGGGCCGCCACAGATACGCAGTATTTT.

With regard to this clonotype: Its ends do not fully match the called genes, so a read error is possible. V usage is TRBV6-2 or TRBV6-3 and J usage is TRBJ2-1; D might be TRBD2 (5 bases). Germline lookup yields CDR1 MNHEY and CDR2 SVGEGT. The CDR3 runs 16 residues. CDR3 region: CVSSSHSGSSYNEQFF. The CDR3, as DNA: TGTGTCAGCAGTTCCCACAGTGGGAGCTCCTACAATGAGCAGTTCTTC.

The V gene is TRBV5-6, the J gene TRBJ2-4; TRBD1 matches at 7 bases. V was pared by 4 bases and J by 8 bases, with 9 bases of the junction left unmatched. There are 14 residues in the CDR3. Germline CDR1 is SGHDT and CDR2 is YYEEEE. The CDR3 DNA follows: TGTGCCAGCAGCCCGGAAGGGGGCGCAGACATTCAGTACTTC. As protein: CASSPEGGADIQYF. Drawing the rest from reference TRBV5-6 and TRBJ2-4, the complete variable domain is DAGVTQSPTHLIKTRGQQVTLRCSPKSGHDTVSWYQQALGQGPQFIFQYYEEEERQRGNFPDRFSGHQFPNYSSELNVNALLLGDSALYLCASSPEGGADIQYFGAGTRLSVL.